These 20 T cell receptor beta chains share one sample of origin, sequenced in a study of shared clonotypes between healthy human individuals. Produced via immunoSEQ multiplex PCR; TCRdb's table is partial and in-frame only. The table has more than 2 million clones, approximately 95% seen once; the top ten hold 0.1% to 0.15%. Sequencing used naive CD4+ T cells sorted from blood. Subset denoted: CD45RA+ positively selected. Source of these receptors: a man aged 18 to 29 in good health.

The chain joins TRBV7-2 to TRBJ2-7; 11 bases are shared with TRBD1. The length of the CDR3 is 15 residues. CDR1 and CDR2 (germline): SGHTA, FQGNSA. The junction had 2 bases not matched to a gene; V was cut back by 0 bases and J by 4 bases. The CDR3 loop reads CASSLADRGRYEQYF. The CDR3 coding sequence is TGTGCCAGCAGCTTAGCGGACAGGGGGCGGTACGAGCAGTACTTC.

The chain recombines TRBV2 with TRBJ2-2; tentative D call: TRBD2 (5 bases). CDR3 length: 13 residues. Germline-derived CDR1 and CDR2 are SNHLY and FYNNEI. Trimming stripped 7 bases from V and 9 bases from J, with 15 bases between. For the CDR3, the DNA is TGTGCCAGCAACCCCGCGGGTACCAGGGAGCTGTTTTTT. Residues: CASNPAGTRELFF.

This sequence joins TRBV7-9 and TRBJ2-7; perhaps TRBD2 as D (5 bases). The V and J ends lost 0 bases and 5 bases respectively, with 8 bases between them. Germline V gives CDR1 SEHNR, CDR2 FQNEAQ (reference sequence). The CDR3 extends over 13 amino acids. This CDR3 reads CASSLAGVDEQYF. The CDR3 region has the DNA TGTGCCAGCAGCTTAGCGGGAGTAGACGAGCAGTACTTC.

This clone has a single count. This CDR3 reads CASSLQRGLNTEAFF. For the CDR3, the DNA is TGTGCCAGCAGCTTACAGAGGGGCTTGAACACTGAAGCTTTCTTT. This rearrangement joins TRBV7-9 to TRBJ1-1; D may be TRBD1 (5 bases). This CDR3 spans 15 amino acids. V lost 2 bases and J 0 bases, leaving 10 bases between the germline ends. CDR1 is SEHNR and CDR2 is FQNEAQ in the germline V gene (reference sequence).

V and J are TRBV4-1 and TRBJ1-2; D not certain. This CDR3 contains 14 residues. In germline, CDR1 is MGHRA, CDR2 YSYEKL. Between the trimmed V and J ends, which lost 0 bases and 5 bases, there was a span of 10 bases. CDR3: CASSQEGQPYGYTF. CDR3 coding DNA: TGCGCCAGCAGCCAAGAAGGGCAGCCTTATGGCTACACCTTC.

The V gene is TRBV6-6, the J gene TRBJ1-5; a possible D gene is TRBD1 (6 bases). Trimming stripped 6 bases from V and 3 bases from J, with 15 bases between. The length of the CDR3 is 15 residues. Germline V gene lookup returns CDR1 MNHNY and CDR2 SVGAGI (reference sequence). The CDR3 is CASRIRDTPNQPQHF. For the CDR3, the DNA is TGTGCCAGCAGAATTAGGGACACCCCCAATCAGCCCCAGCATTTT.

The chain is built from TRBV5-1 and TRBJ2-7; D is undetermined. V was trimmed by 3 bases and J by 0 bases, leaving 7 bases between them. Germline CDR1 and CDR2: SGHRS and YFSETQ. The CDR3 is made up of 13 amino acids. The CDR3 is CASSSLLSYEQYF. As DNA, the CDR3 is TGCGCCAGCAGCTCCCTACTCTCCTACGAGCAGTACTTC.

The gene calls are TRBV4-1 and TRBJ1-1, with 9 bases identical to TRBD1. Trimming removed 0 bases from V and 0 bases from J; junction bases left unmatched: 8. CDR1 is MGHRA and CDR2 is YSYEKL in the germline V gene. The CDR3 totals 18 residues. The CDR3 spells CASSQDRGQGLVNTEAFF. The CDR3 nucleotides are TGCGCCAGCAGCCAAGACAGGGGACAGGGTTTGGTGAACACTGAAGCTTTCTTT.

The rearrangement joins TRBV7-2 to TRBJ2-2; 8 nucleotides line up with TRBD1. J was trimmed by 6 bases and V by 3 bases; bases with no gene match: 6. The CDR3 spans 15 residues. Per germline, CDR1 SGHTA and CDR2 FQGNSA. This CDR3 reads CASSFATGAAGELFF. The CDR3 DNA is TGTGCCAGCAGCTTCGCGACAGGGGCAGCCGGGGAGCTGTTTTTT. Together with reference TRBV7-2 and TRBJ2-2, the CDR3 gives the full variable domain: GAGVSQSPSNKVTEKGKDVELRCDPISGHTALYWYRQSLGQGLEFLIYFQGNSAPDKSGLPSDRFSAERTGGSVSTLTIQRTQQEDSAVYLCASSFATGAAGELFFGEGSRLTVL.

The count of this clone is one. The gene calls are TRBV6-5 and TRBJ2-1; possibly TRBD1 for D (5 bases). The V and J ends lost 6 bases and 0 bases respectively, with 9 bases between them. The CDR3 is made up of 14 amino acids. Germline V gene sequence: CDR1 MNHEY, CDR2 SVGAGI. The CDR3 DNA reads TGTGCCAGCAGGGACATGGGCTCCTACAATGAGCAGTTCTTC. This encodes CASRDMGSYNEQFF.

This sequence joins TRBV6-6 and TRBJ1-5; D gene unclear. Germline values: CDR1 MNHNY, CDR2 SVGAGI (reference sequence). The ends were cut back, 6 bases at V and 3 bases at J, with 6 bases in the middle. The CDR3 consists of 12 residues. For the CDR3, the DNA is TGTGCCAGCAGACTTTACAATCAGCCCCAGCATTTT. Protein product: CASRLYNQPQHF.

CDR3 in amino acids: CAWSSGAPKDEQYF. The CDR3, as DNA: TGTGCCTGGAGTTCAGGGGCCCCGAAGGACGAGCAGTACTTC. The chain joins TRBV30 to TRBJ2-7, with D maybe TRBD1 (6 bases). The germline V and J ends were trimmed by 2 bases and 5 bases, with 16 bases remaining between them. CDR3 size: 14 residues. Looked up from germline, CDR1 is GTSNPN and CDR2 is SVGIG (reference sequence).

As DNA, the CDR3 is TGTGCCAGCAGTGTCGCCCCTAGCGGCCAAGAGACCCAGTACTTC. Its translation: CASSVAPSGQETQYF. The chain employs TRBV25-1 and TRBJ2-5; 7 positions agree with TRBD2. Per germline, CDR1 MGHDK and CDR2 SYGVNS. Germline trimming cut 4 bases from V and 1 base from J; bases unmatched to any gene: 6. The CDR3 totals 15 residues.

This chain uses TRBV6-4 with TRBJ2-1; TRBD1 might be the D (6 bases). Germline CDR1 and CDR2: MRHNA and SNTAGT. CDR3 size: 15 residues. Trimming stripped 6 bases from V and 9 bases from J, with 21 bases between. The CDR3 here is CASRTSHSRGGEQFF. The CDR3 bases are TGTGCCAGCAGAACCTCCCACTCCAGGGGCGGTGAGCAGTTCTTC.

The chain is built from TRBV23-1 and TRBJ1-4, with TRBD1 identical over 9 bases. TRBV23-1 counts as an open reading frame of uncertain function. The ends lost 8 bases at V and 6 bases at J; junction bases unmatched: 7. The CDR3 covers 14 residues. The DNA of the CDR3 is TGCGCCAGCGCCGCCGGGACAGGGCATGAAAAACTGTTTTTT. Translated: CASAAGTGHEKLFF.

In nucleotides, the CDR3 is TGTGCCAGCAGCTCTGGAGGGGAGACCTACGAGCAGTACTTC. It yields the protein CASSSGGETYEQYF. This chain joins TRBV5-4 and TRBJ2-7; TRBD2 might be the D (6 bases). The germline V and J ends were trimmed by 3 bases and 2 bases, with 12 bases remaining between them. Germline V gives CDR1 SGHNT, CDR2 YYREEE (reference sequence). The CDR3 length is 14 residues.

The gene calls are TRBV2 and TRBJ1-1; no firm D call. The germline V gene has CDR1 SNHLY and CDR2 FYNNEI. V was cut by 7 bases and J by 1 base, with 7 bases left in between. The CDR3 extends over 12 amino acids. Here the CDR3 DNA reads TGTGCCAGCACTCAGGCGAACACTGAAGCTTTCTTT. It specifies CASTQANTEAFF.

The chain has TRBV18 and TRBJ1-5; D might be TRBD1 (6 bases). CDR1 is KGHSH and CDR2 is LQKENI in the germline V gene. This CDR3 has 13 amino acids. V lost 6 bases, J lost 10 bases, and 16 bases lay in between. The chain's CDR3 is CASSVDRFSPQHF. DNA of the CDR3: TGTGCCAGCTCGGTGGACAGATTCAGTCCCCAGCATTTT.

The V gene is TRBV19, the J gene TRBJ2-2; 7 bases are a match to TRBD1. The CDR3 loop spans 13 amino acids. Germline V gene data show CDR1 as LNHDA and CDR2 as SQIVND (reference sequence). Trimming cost V 3 bases and J 7 bases; bases outside gene matches: 2. CDR3 in amino acids: CASSIGTVGELFF. CDR3 bases: TGTGCCAGTAGTATCGGGACAGTCGGGGAGCTGTTTTTT.

Concerning this clone itself: This sample includes further DNA sequences coding for the same CDR3. The V and J genes are TRBV5-1 and TRBJ2-2; D is undetermined. The CDR3 is 15 residues long. Germline assignment: CDR1 SGHRS and CDR2 YFSETQ. Trimming shortened V by 0 bases and J by 0 bases, and 6 bases separated the two germline ends. The CDR3 DNA reads TGCGCCAGCAGCTTGGGACGGCCGAACACCGGGGAGCTGTTTTTT. It translates to CASSLGRPNTGELFF.